This T cell receptor beta chain was obtained from a study of CD8 T cell repertoires and HIV-1 epitope variants. General study findings and limits: Nef KF9 drew roughly five clonotypes and HW9 one, without TAALDMSHF responses. Nine antigen-specific TCR beta clonotypes were found; five or six seemed cross-reactive to variants.

Turning to this clone: Its antigen is currently unknown.

V was cut by 0 bases and J by 0 bases, with 6 bases left in between. The CDR3 spans 14 residues. Germline-derived CDR1 and CDR2 are SGDLS and YYNGEE. Some clones are missing from TCRdb's copy, which holds only in-frame ones; the method was immunoSEQ multiplex PCR. This table holds just over 7,000 clones, 63% found once. Sequencing was done on a sample of cultured CD8+ T cells derived from PBMCs. The receptor's source is a male donor with HIV. V usage is TRBV9 and J usage is TRBJ1-1, with D unresolved. For the CDR3, the DNA is TGTGCCAGCAGCGTAGATGGGGTGAACACTGAAGCTTTCTTT. Translation gives CASSVDGVNTEAFF.